The 7 T cell receptor beta chains presented below share a single source sample, sequenced in a study of shared clonotypes between healthy human individuals. Data came from immunoSEQ multiplex PCR; TCRdb stores just in-frame clones and leaves some out. The sample yields hundreds of thousands of clones, around 72% seen once. Source material: memory CD4+ T cells sorted from blood. Subset specified: CD45RA-negative fraction. These receptors all stem from a woman between 25 and 40 years old in good health.

The V and J genes are TRBV4-1 and TRBJ2-1; TRBD1 matches 7 bases. Germline loops: CDR1 MGHRA, CDR2 YSYEKL. The CDR3 loop spans 15 amino acids. With V trimmed by 2 bases and J by 4 bases, 5 bases remained unmatched. In DNA form, the CDR3 reads TGCGCCAGCAGCCAACTTCGGGACAGTTACAATGAGCAGTTCTTC. Residues: CASSQLRDSYNEQFF.

This chain links TRBV11-2 with TRBJ1-2, with TRBD1 identical over 7 bases. Germline V gene lookup returns CDR1 SGHAT and CDR2 FQNNGV. CDR3 size: 15 residues. The trim removed 6 bases at V and 3 bases at J, leaving 10 bases unmatched. The CDR3 nucleotides are TGTGCCAGCAGATCAATCCGGGACAGCGACTATGGCTACACCTTC. Translation gives CASRSIRDSDYGYTF.

The rearrangement uses TRBV28 and TRBJ1-1, with a weak D call TRBD1 (5 bases). The CDR3 has 14 residues. Per germline, CDR1 MDHEN and CDR2 SYDVKM. Trimming took 6 bases from V and 4 from J, leaving 15 bases between them. CDR3 protein: CASSLGARGTEAFF. The CDR3 coding sequence is TGTGCCAGCAGCCTAGGGGCCCGTGGCACTGAAGCTTTCTTT.

V gene TRBV18 combines with J gene TRBJ2-7; 7 bases line up with TRBD1. CDR1 and CDR2 (germline): KGHSH, LQKENI. This CDR3 has 15 residues. Germline trimming cut 3 bases from V and 5 bases from J; bases unmatched to any gene: 10. Here the CDR3 DNA reads TGTGCCAGCTCACCTCCGGACAGGCCGGGCCACGAGCAGTACTTC. Its protein product is CASSPPDRPGHEQYF.

Ten or more counts support this clone. V and J are TRBV11-2 and TRBJ2-3, with a weak D call TRBD2 (6 bases). The CDR3 length is 14 residues. With 6 bases removed from V and 4 bases from J, the gap between germline ends came to 14 bases. Per the germline V gene, CDR1 is SGHAT and CDR2 is FQNNGV. The CDR3 here is CASSPPPSADTQYF. As DNA, the CDR3 is TGTGCCAGCAGTCCACCTCCTAGCGCAGATACGCAGTATTTT. The full variable domain, its missing parts supplied by reference TRBV11-2 and TRBJ2-3, is EAGVAQSPRYKIIEKRQSVAFWCNPISGHATLYWYQQILGQGPKLLIQFQNNGVVDDSQLPKDRFSAERLKGVDSTLKIQPAKLEDSAVYLCASSPPPSADTQYFGPGTRLTVL.

This clone occurred once. This sequence joins TRBV30 and TRBJ1-1; 7 nucleotides line up with TRBD1. J gave up 5 bases and V 2 bases, and 11 bases lay outside the gene matches. This CDR3 spans 15 amino acids. Looked up from germline, CDR1 is GTSNPN and CDR2 is SVGIG (reference sequence). The DNA of the CDR3 is TGTGCCTGGAGTAGACAGGGTTCAAAGGGGACTGAAGCTTTCTTT. It yields the protein CAWSRQGSKGTEAFF.

The chain recombines TRBV27 with TRBJ1-5; 8 bases map to TRBD1. Germline CDR1 MNHEY, CDR2 SMNVEV (reference sequence). Trimming at V came to 6 bases and at J to 5 bases, leaving 9 bases not matched to a gene. This CDR3 region has 15 residues. The CDR3 DNA reads as TGTGCCAGCAGATTAGGGACAGGAGCTTATCAGCCCCAGCATTTT. This encodes CASRLGTGAYQPQHF.